This is a list of T cell receptor beta chains from one sample in a study of T-cell reconstitution after alpha-beta-depleted transplantation in children. A single record per CDR3 protein comes from TCRdb applying MiXCR to the PCR reads. The data show around 370,000 distinct CDR3 sequences, roughly 17% seen once. Sequencing was performed on PBMCs, mostly from graft donor cells, taken 360 days after TCRalphabeta/CD19-depleted stem cell transplant. These receptors came from a male patient aged 2-9 years who had a stem cell transplant for acute lymphoblastic leukemia, so the T cells may come from the graft donor. Both conserved end residues are part of each CDR3. The D gene is left open where the match is weak. A clone size is listed for some rows: how often the clone was seen (once, few, many), or a class if it is expanded.

j_call cdr3_length clone_size d_call v_call cdr3_aa cdr3_nt
TRBJ2-7 13 - - TRBV14 CASVEDAIYEQYF TGTGCCAGCGTAGAGGATGCGATCTACGAGCAGTACTTC
TRBJ2-7 11 many - TRBV7-9 CASSRNYEQYF TGTGCCAGCAGCCGGAACTACGAGCAGTACTTC
TRBJ2-1 16 few TRBD2 TRBV29-1 CSVEDQERGTYNEQFF TGCAGCGTTGAAGATCAAGAGCGGGGGACCTACAATGAGCAGTTCTTC
TRBJ2-7 13 - TRBD1 TRBV4-1 CASSEDRAYEQYF TGCGCCAGCAGCGAGGACAGGGCCTACGAGCAGTACTTC
TRBJ2-3 14 many TRBD2 TRBV5-5 CASSPVGLADTQYF TGTGCCAGCAGCCCCGTAGGACTAGCAGATACGCAGTATTTT
TRBJ2-3 15 - TRBD2 TRBV11-1 CASSNLAGATDTQYF TGTGCCAGCAGCAACTTAGCGGGAGCCACAGATACGCAGTATTTT
TRBJ1-6 14 few - TRBV20-1 CSAPDRQSNSPLHF TGCAGTGCCCCTGACAGGCAGAGTAATTCACCCCTCCACTTT
TRBJ2-1 11 few - TRBV12-3/TRBV12-4 CASSPNFVQFF TGTGCCAGCAGCCCGAACTTTGTGCAGTTCTTC
TRBJ1-2 16 - - TRBV4-1 CASSQEIRVSNYGYTF TGCGCCAGCAGCCAAGAAATCCGGGTATCGAACTATGGCTACACCTTC
TRBJ2-3 11 - - TRBV5-8 CASLLAATQYF TGTGCCAGCCTTCTGGCAGCTACGCAGTATTTT
TRBJ2-7 15 - TRBD2 TRBV19 CASSPGLAGRYEQYF TGTGCCAGTAGCCCAGGACTAGCGGGACGGTACGAGCAGTACTTC
TRBJ2-5 15 - - TRBV6-5 CASSYSIKYQETQYF TGTGCCAGCAGTTACTCGATCAAGTACCAAGAGACCCAGTACTTC
TRBJ2-6 15 few - TRBV12-3/TRBV12-4 CASRRTAPGANVLTF TGTGCCAGCAGACGAACAGCTCCCGGGGCCAACGTCCTGACTTTC
TRBJ2-7 15 few - TRBV4-3 CASSQDRVVSYEQYF TGCGCCAGCAGCCAAGACAGGGTAGTGAGCTACGAGCAGTACTTC
TRBJ2-7 14 - - TRBV18 CASSPGPTAYEQYF TGTGCCAGCTCACCGGGACCCACCGCCTACGAGCAGTACTTC
TRBJ1-1 14 - - TRBV28 CASRLGTTNTEAFF TGTGCCAGCAGACTTGGGACAACGAACACTGAAGCTTTCTTT
TRBJ2-4 17 few - TRBV7-2 CASSLRSDSLAKNIQYF TGTGCCAGCAGCCTCCGATCGGACTCGTTAGCCAAAAACATTCAGTACTTC
TRBJ2-1 14 many TRBD2 TRBV20-1 CSAAPYRLAPGQFF TGCAGTGCCGCCCCTTATCGACTAGCCCCCGGGCAGTTCTTC
TRBJ2-7 16 once - TRBV18 CASSPIPGRIDYEQHF TGTGCCAGCTCACCAATCCCCGGGCGGATCGACTACGAGCAGCACTTC
TRBJ2-2 15 - TRBD2 TRBV5-1 CASSLGSIAGGELFF TGCGCCAGCAGCTTGGGATCGATAGCGGGAGGGGAGCTGTTTTTT
TRBJ2-5 17 few TRBD1 TRBV4-1 CASSHPPHRGEKETQYF TGCGCCAGCAGCCACCCTCCTCACAGGGGGGAGAAAGAGACCCAGTACTTC
TRBJ2-7 14 many - TRBV6-5 CASSSSHSSYEQYF TGTGCCAGCAGTTCATCCCACTCCTCCTACGAGCAGTACTTC
TRBJ2-2 16 many TRBD2 TRBV7-2 CASSSQAGGPYGELFF TGTGCCAGCAGCTCCCAAGCGGGAGGGCCTTATGGGGAGCTGTTTTTT
TRBJ1-6 13 - - TRBV5-1 CASRGSDNSPLHF TGCGCCAGCAGGGGGAGCGATAATTCACCCCTCCACTTT
TRBJ2-5 18 many TRBD2 TRBV24-1 CATSDSGLAGGGRETQYF TGTGCCACCAGTGATTCGGGACTAGCGGGAGGAGGGCGAGAGACCCAGTACTTC
TRBJ2-3 14 - - TRBV7-9 CASSLARGSDTQYF TGTGCCAGCAGCTTAGCCCGGGGATCAGATACGCAGTATTTT
TRBJ2-7 14 - TRBD2 TRBV28 CASSDGRAGYEQYF TGTGCCAGCAGCGACGGGAGGGCAGGCTACGAGCAGTACTTC
TRBJ2-3 13 - TRBD1 TRBV20-1 CSAHYRGRDTQYF TGCAGTGCCCACTACAGGGGGCGAGATACGCAGTATTTT
TRBJ2-3 14 few - TRBV20-1 CSARVKLVLDTQYF TGCAGTGCTAGAGTAAAGCTTGTTTTAGATACGCAGTATTTT
TRBJ1-1 13 - - TRBV11-2 CASSPPMNTEAFF TGTGCCAGCAGCCCTCCTATGAACACTGAAGCTTTCTTT
TRBJ2-1 15 few - TRBV6-2/TRBV6-3 CASRGGGPSYNEQFF TGTGCCAGCAGGGGGGGCGGACCCTCCTACAATGAGCAGTTCTTC
TRBJ2-1 16 - - TRBV5-1 CASSRVLEGPGEEQFF TGCGCCAGCAGCCGAGTACTAGAAGGGCCTGGGGAGGAGCAGTTCTTC
TRBJ1-2 13 - - TRBV28 CASSLSGKYGYTF TGTGCCAGCAGTTTATCTGGGAAATATGGCTACACCTTC
TRBJ2-7 14 - TRBD1 TRBV27 CASSLRTGPYEQYF TGTGCCAGCAGTTTAAGGACAGGCCCCTACGAGCAGTACTTC
TRBJ2-3 16 - - TRBV6-5 CASSYREWGKPDTQYF TGTGCCAGCAGTTACAGGGAGTGGGGCAAGCCAGATACGCAGTATTTT
TRBJ2-5 14 - - TRBV7-2 CASSLFRQIETQYF TGTGCCAGCAGCTTATTCCGCCAGATCGAGACCCAGTACTTC
TRBJ2-7 14 many - TRBV12-3/TRBV12-4 CASSFKGYLYEQYF TGTGCCAGCAGTTTTAAGGGGTATTTGTACGAGCAGTACTTC
TRBJ2-3 15 many - TRBV4-3 CASSQVWQMSYTQYF TGCGCCAGCAGCCAAGTATGGCAGATGAGTTATACGCAGTATTTT
TRBJ1-2 12 few - TRBV12-3/TRBV12-4 CASSYRFYGYTF TGTGCCAGCAGTTACCGGTTTTATGGCTACACCTTC
TRBJ2-3 17 few TRBD2 TRBV4-3 CASSQGVSGRAKDTQYF TGCGCCAGCAGCCAAGGAGTTAGCGGGAGGGCCAAGGATACGCAGTATTTT
TRBJ2-3 13 few - TRBV28 CAWMAGTTDTQYF TGTGCCTGGATGGCGGGAACCACAGATACGCAGTATTTT
TRBJ2-5 15 many TRBD2 TRBV12-3/TRBV12-4 CASSQTSGSSGTQYF TGTGCCAGCAGCCAGACTAGCGGGAGTTCGGGGACCCAGTACTTC
TRBJ2-7 14 - - TRBV28 CASSLGTGRYEQYF TGTGCCAGCAGTTTAGGAACAGGGCGCTACGAGCAGTACTTC
TRBJ1-5 18 - - TRBV6-2/TRBV6-3 CASRRKGTPKFGNQPQHF TGTGCCAGCAGGCGCAAGGGGACCCCCAAGTTTGGCAATCAGCCCCAGCATTTT
TRBJ2-1 14 many TRBD2 TRBV12-3/TRBV12-4 CASTGLAGDNEQFF TGTGCCAGCACGGGACTAGCGGGAGACAATGAGCAGTTCTTC
TRBJ2-2 15 - - TRBV7-9 CASSKNDRISGELFF TGTGCCAGCTCCAAAAACGACAGGATCTCCGGGGAGCTGTTTTTT
TRBJ1-5 16 many - TRBV19 CASRASEGRRNQPQHF TGTGCCAGTAGAGCCTCAGAGGGCAGACGCAATCAGCCCCAGCATTTT
TRBJ2-1 18 few TRBD2 TRBV4-3 CASSQERGLVYGNGEQFF TGCGCCAGCAGCCAAGAGCGGGGACTAGTATACGGTAATGGCGAGCAGTTCTTC
TRBJ2-1 14 - TRBD2 TRBV4-2 CASSKGTTYNEQFF TGTGCCAGCAGCAAAGGGACTACATACAATGAGCAGTTCTTC
TRBJ2-3 13 few - TRBV5-1 CASSLDRQTTQYF TGCGCCAGCAGCTTGGACCGACAGACTACGCAGTATTTT
TRBJ2-3 15 - - TRBV7-9 CASSPGDTQTDTQYF TGTGCCAGCAGCCCTGGGGACACTCAAACAGATACGCAGTATTTT
TRBJ2-5 15 few TRBD2 TRBV12-3/TRBV12-4 CASSPGGRWQETQYF TGTGCCAGCAGTCCGGGAGGGCGGTGGCAAGAGACCCAGTACTTC
TRBJ2-5 17 - - TRBV4-1 CASSQDWDTWGQETQYF TGCGCCAGCAGCCAAGATTGGGACACCTGGGGCCAAGAGACCCAGTACTTC
TRBJ2-7 14 few - TRBV5-4 CASSPGTFAYEQYF TGTGCCAGCAGCCCTGGGACTTTTGCCTACGAGCAGTACTTC
TRBJ2-1 19 many TRBD2 TRBV25-1 CASTGMTSGSQKIYNEQFF TGTGCCAGCACAGGGATGACTAGCGGGTCCCAAAAGATCTACAATGAGCAGTTCTTC